This T cell receptor beta chain was obtained from a study of blood T cell repertoires in COVID-19. Overall study context: T cells, B-cell-depleted T cells, or PBMCs supplied cDNA or gDNA.

This clone appeared a single time. Original processing notes: Reference gene primer amplification yielded estimated nucleated cell counts. TCRdb keeps only in-frame clones here, not all; method: immunoSEQ multiplex PCR. The DNA gave D and trimming, while V, J and clone size come from that table. This table has about 250,000 clones, 75% to 90% appearing once. All enrollees were roughly 18 to 95 years old and from under 25 US areas. Exposed volunteers were people who met a COVID-19 case within 2 weeks before study entry. The sample comprised PBMCs or T cells enriched from blood (not recorded which). The receptor was isolated from a woman between 35 and 50 years old who had been exposed to COVID-19.

The CDR3 loop reads CASSQGGRYYGYTF. The CDR3 region has the DNA TGTGCCAGCAGCCAAGGGGGGCGGTACTATGGCTACACCTTC. V usage is TRBV3-1 (or the pseudogene TRBV3-2) and J usage is TRBJ1-2; D perhaps matches TRBD1 (6 bases). CDR1 and CDR2 from the germline V gene are LGHDT and YNNKEL (reference sequence). The CDR3 has 14 amino acids. V lost 1 base to trimming and J lost 3 bases, with 9 bases between them.